Presented here are 5 T cell receptor beta chains from one specimen sequenced in a study of CXCR3-negative and CXCR3-positive naive CD8 T cells. Broader study findings: CXCR3-positive naive cells had more hydrophobic TRB CDR3s than CXCR3-negative naive cells.

No antigen is known for these receptors. TRB cDNA libraries were made by UMI-labeled 5' RACE. TCRdb processed the 5' RACE reads again and assigns one entry to each CDR3 protein, with no DNA. The sample spans more than 75,000 distinct CDR3 sequences; the ten largest clones claim 0.6% to 0.7%. Sequenced input: naive CXCR3+ CD8+ T cells from blood. Subset meaning: CD45RO-CCR7+CD27+CD95- naive CD8+ T cells expressing CXCR3 (TNR3+). These receptors originate from a human donor in good health. Some clones in this sample may be carry-over from other donors' samples.

CDR3 sequence reads: CAWNGGSTEAFF. The chain is built from TRBV30 and TRBJ1-1. This CDR3 region has 12 residues. CDR1 and CDR2 from the germline V gene are GTSNPN and SVGIG (reference sequence).

The chain joins TRBV15 to TRBJ2-5. The germline CDR1 and CDR2 sequences are LNHNV and YYDKDF (reference sequence). The CDR3 spans 15 residues. The CDR3: CATSREKGWGETQYF.

The gene calls are TRBV7-3 and TRBJ2-5; the D call of TRBD1 rests on TCRdb alone, since no DNA is present to check it. The CDR3 has 16 amino acids. CDR1 is SGHTA and CDR2 is FQGTGA in the germline V gene. The CDR3: CASSLLRQGRGETQYF.

The V call is TRBV28, the J call TRBJ1-5; the D call from TCRdb, TRBD1, cannot be confirmed without DNA. Germline values: CDR1 MDHEN, CDR2 SYDVKM. This CDR3 spans 15 amino acids. The CDR3 protein is CASSPWGPGRQPQHF.

The rearrangement joins TRBV4-1 to TRBJ1-2; TCRdb selects TRBD1, and the lack of DNA leaves this call unchecked. The CDR3 is 16 residues long. Germline lookup yields CDR1 MGHRA and CDR2 YSYEKL. This chain's CDR3 is CASSQRTVPTNYGYTF.